One and the same sample provided the 19 T cell receptor beta chains below, sequenced in a study of CD8+CD57+ T cells in acquired aplastic anemia. Genomic DNA, serving as template, underwent TCR beta VDJ and CDR3 profiling. TCRdb used MiXCR to reprocess the reads, holding one entry per CDR3 protein. The top ten clones hold about three fifths of a sample with about 200,000 distinct CDR3 sequences, about 60% of them seen once. Flow cytometry had shown expanded CD8+CD57+ cells in the patients chosen for sequencing. The sequenced sample consisted of sorted CD4+, CD8+, or CD8+CD57+ T cells (not recorded which) from PBMCs. The receptor set was obtained from a human donor with aplastic anemia.

This clonotype occurred a few times. V and J are TRBV15 and TRBJ2-2; 8 bases map to TRBD1. Germline values: CDR1 LNHNV, CDR2 YYDKDF (reference sequence). Losses at the gene ends were 5 bases for V and 11 bases for J; bases not matched to a gene: 4. This CDR3 is 12 amino acids long. CDR3 coding DNA: TGTGCCACCAGCCCGGACAGGGCTGAGCTGTTTTTT. It yields the protein CATSPDRAELFF.

The chain carries TRBV19 and TRBJ1-2; TRBD1 agrees at 7 bases. The V gene end was trimmed by 5 bases and the J gene end by 4 bases; junction bases not matched to a gene: 4. Germline V gene data show CDR1 as LNHDA and CDR2 as SQIVND (reference sequence). The CDR3 has 13 residues. The CDR3 DNA reads as TGTGCCAGTAGTCACGGACAGGTCTATGGCTACACCTTC. This translates into CASSHGQVYGYTF.

This clonotype was seen only a few times. The gene calls are TRBV7-9 and TRBJ2-3; no clear D gene. In germline, CDR1 is SEHNR, CDR2 FQNEAQ (reference sequence). Trimming left V 1 base short and J 0 bases short, with 14 bases between. The CDR3 length is 17 residues. The chain's CDR3 is CASSLVRTPDSTDTQYF. Written as DNA, the CDR3 is TGTGCCAGCAGCTTAGTAAGGACCCCAGATAGCACAGATACGCAGTATTTT.

The chain couples TRBV20-1 to TRBJ1-4; D is unresolved. The CDR3 runs to 13 residues. The germline CDR1 and CDR2 sequences are DFQATT and SNEGSKA (reference sequence). V dropped 3 bases and J dropped 5 bases, with 10 bases sitting between them. CDR3 in amino acids: CSASRGRNEKLFF. The CDR3 nucleotides read TGCAGTGCTAGCAGAGGCCGAAATGAAAAACTGTTTTTT.

As to this clonotype: One junction end disagrees with the germline gene, perhaps due to a read error. This chain connects TRBV5-6 to TRBJ2-1; 8 nucleotides align to TRBD2. The CDR3 is 16 residues long. Germline CDR1 reads SGHDT; CDR2 reads YYEEEE. The CDR3 region is CAGSLALASGYNEQFF. The CDR3 bases are TGTGCCGGCAGCTTGGCCTTGGCTAGCGGGTACAATGAGCAGTTCTTC. The complete variable domain, with remaining parts taken from reference TRBV5-6 and TRBJ2-1, reads DAGVTQSPTHLIKTRGQQVTLRCSPKSGHDTVSWYQQALGQGPQFIFQYYEEEERQRGNFPDRFSGHQFPNYSSELNVNALLLGDSALYLCAGSLALASGYNEQFFGPGTRLTVL.

Details on this clonotype: Mismatch with germline at one junction end may stem from a read error. The chain joins TRBV20-1 to TRBJ1-1; D perhaps matches TRBD1 (6 bases). Looked up from germline, CDR1 is DFQATT and CDR2 is SNEGSKA (reference sequence). The CDR3 extends over 15 amino acids. The CDR3 sequence is CSAGDPGGADTEAFF. CDR3 in DNA: TGCAGTGCTGGAGATCCCGGGGGGGCGGACACTGAAGCTTTCTTT.

This clonotype was picked up many times. This chain uses TRBV6-6 with TRBJ2-7; D perhaps matches TRBD1 (8 bases). CDR3 length: 14 residues. Trimming shortened V by 5 bases and J by 6 bases, and 17 bases separated the two germline ends. The germline V gene has CDR1 MNHNY and CDR2 SVGAGI (reference sequence). CDR3 residues: CASSPGQGGLEQYF. CDR3 sequence (DNA): TGTGCCAGCAGTCCCGGACAGGGAGGGCTCGAGCAGTACTTC.

This rearrangement joins TRBV24-1 to TRBJ2-1; D might be TRBD2 (5 bases). The CDR3 sequence is 12 residues long. V was pared by 1 base and J by 12 bases, with 9 bases between. Germline assignment: CDR1 KGHDR and CDR2 SFDVKD. The CDR3 protein is CATSDFTGSQFF. Here the CDR3 DNA reads TGTGCCACCAGTGATTTTACGGGGTCGCAGTTCTTC.

Details on this clonotype: This CDR3 is missing its conserved last phenylalanine or tryptophan, likely due to a read error. The DNA is omitted, as the CDR3 cannot be located on it reliably, and the CDR3 follows TCRdb's listing. V and J are TRBV6-5 and TRBJ2-6. Per the germline V gene, CDR1 is MNHEY and CDR2 is SVGAGI. Inclusive of both ends, the CDR3 amounts to 9 amino acids. The CDR3 loop reads CASSYSGLA.

This clonotype was found many times. J is TRBJ2-1 and V is TRBV11-2; 9 bases are shared with TRBD2. This CDR3 contains 16 residues. Germline CDR1 SGHAT, CDR2 FQNNGV. V shed 6 bases and J 7 bases; nucleotides not matched to a gene: 13. The CDR3 spells CASRDLVTSGENEQFF. The CDR3 bases are TGTGCCAGCAGGGACCTAGTGACTAGCGGTGAGAATGAGCAGTTCTTC. The whole variable domain, remainder taken from reference TRBV11-2 and TRBJ2-1, is EAGVAQSPRYKIIEKRQSVAFWCNPISGHATLYWYQQILGQGPKLLIQFQNNGVVDDSQLPKDRFSAERLKGVDSTLKIQPAKLEDSAVYLCASRDLVTSGENEQFFGPGTRLTVL.

The rearrangement uses TRBV7-9 and TRBJ2-5; 10 bases are a match to TRBD2. The CDR3 runs 14 residues. CDR1 and CDR2 from the germline V gene are SEHNR and FQNEAQ (reference sequence). V lost 7 bases to trimming and J lost 5 bases; unmatched junction nucleotides: 7. The CDR3 DNA sequence: TGTGCCAGCAAAACTAGCGGGATTATGGAGACCCAGTACTTC. Translating gives CASKTSGIMETQYF.

This chain uses TRBV5-1 with TRBJ1-1, with D unclear. The CDR3 contains 15 residues. CDR1 and CDR2 from the germline V gene are SGHRS and YFSETQ. V was pared by 4 bases and J by 2 bases, with 15 bases between. CDR3 protein: CASSRPGQSNTEAFF. The CDR3 DNA is TGCGCCAGCAGCCGCCCTGGGCAGTCAAACACTGAAGCTTTCTTT.

The chain carries TRBV7-8 and TRBJ2-7, with a weak D call TRBD1 (6 bases). Trimming pared 6 bases from V and 6 bases from J, leaving 18 bases between. CDR1 is SGHVS, CDR2 FQNEAQ, per germline. The CDR3 is 14 amino acids. The CDR3, as DNA: TGTGCCAGCAGAAGGCAGGGGATTGTTGGCGAGCAGTACTTC. As protein: CASRRQGIVGEQYF.

This chain joins TRBV9 and TRBJ2-1; perhaps D is TRBD1 or TRBD2 (6 bases each). The CDR3 sequence is 17 residues long. V lost 0 bases to trimming and J lost 7 bases, with 20 bases between them. The germline CDR1 and CDR2 sequences are SGDLS and YYNGEE. CDR3 DNA sequence: TGTGCCAGCAGCGTAGCTACGACCGGGGGCAGTCTTAATGAGCAGTTCTTC. Translation gives CASSVATTGGSLNEQFF.

This clonotype was seen a single time. The chain joins TRBV7-2 to TRBJ2-4; 10 positions agree with TRBD1. This CDR3 region has 17 residues. With 5 bases clipped from V and 0 bases from J, the junction kept 7 bases outside the gene matches. CDR1 and CDR2 (germline): SGHTA, FQGNSA. Here the CDR3 reads CASSTWDRGLAKNIQYF. CDR3 nucleotide sequence: TGTGCCAGCAGCACTTGGGACAGGGGATTAGCCAAAAACATTCAGTACTTC.

The chain carries TRBV9 and TRBJ2-1, with 11 bases lining up with TRBD2. With 4 bases clipped from V and 3 bases from J, the junction kept 3 bases outside the gene matches. CDR1 is SGDLS and CDR2 is YYNGEE in the germline V gene. The CDR3 spans 15 residues. This CDR3 is CASSMGLADYNEQFF. In DNA, the CDR3 is TGTGCCAGCAGCATGGGACTAGCGGACTACAATGAGCAGTTCTTC.

Details on this clonotype: The junction shows a germline mismatch at one end, possibly a read error. V gene TRBV5-6 combines with J gene TRBJ1-1; D perhaps matches TRBD1 (5 bases). Germline CDR1 reads SGHDT; CDR2 reads YYEEEE. CDR3 length equals 11 residues. The DNA of the CDR3 is TGTGCCAGCAGCTCCACAGGACTAGTGCTCTTT. Translated, it gives CASSSTGLVLF. Filled out from reference TRBV5-6 and TRBJ1-1, the complete variable domain reads DAGVTQSPTHLIKTRGQQVTLRCSPKSGHDTVSWYQQALGQGPQFIFQYYEEEERQRGNFPDRFSGHQFPNYSSELNVNALLLGDSALYLCASSSTGLVLFGQGTRLTVV.

This clonotype was detected only once. V and J are TRBV7-3 and TRBJ2-7; 10 positions agree with TRBD2. The germline gives CDR1 SGHTA, CDR2 FQGTGA. J gave up 6 bases and V 6 bases, and 8 bases lay outside the gene matches. The CDR3 contains 14 residues. Here the CDR3 reads CASSWSGGEGEQYF. The CDR3 coding sequence is TGTGCCAGCAGTTGGAGCGGGGGGGAGGGCGAGCAGTACTTC.

The V and J genes are TRBV5-1 and TRBJ2-1; 7 bases fit TRBD2. V shed 2 bases, J shed 0 bases, and the junction held 2 bases outside the gene matches. Germline V gene sequence: CDR1 SGHRS, CDR2 YFSETQ. CDR3 length: 15 residues. The CDR3 DNA follows: TGCGCCAGCAGCTTACGGGGGGACTCCTACAATGAGCAGTTCTTC. Translating gives CASSLRGDSYNEQFF.